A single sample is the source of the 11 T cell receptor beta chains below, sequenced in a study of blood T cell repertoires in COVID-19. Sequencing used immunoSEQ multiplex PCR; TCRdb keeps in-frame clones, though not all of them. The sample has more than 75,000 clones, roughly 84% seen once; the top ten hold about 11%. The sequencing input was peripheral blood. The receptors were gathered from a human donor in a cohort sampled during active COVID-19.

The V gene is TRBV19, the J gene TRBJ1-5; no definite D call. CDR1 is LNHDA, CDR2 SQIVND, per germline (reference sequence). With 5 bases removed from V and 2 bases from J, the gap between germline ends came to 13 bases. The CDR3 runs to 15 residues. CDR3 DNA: TGTGCCAGTAGTCCTACTGGGCCGGGCAATCAGCCCCAGCATTTT. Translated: CASSPTGPGNQPQHF. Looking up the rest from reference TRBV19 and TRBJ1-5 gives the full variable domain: DGGITQSPKYLFRKEGQNVTLSCEQNLNHDAMYWYRQDPGQGLRLIYYSQIVNDFQKGDIAEGYSVSREKKESFPLTVTSAQKNPTAFYLCASSPTGPGNQPQHFGDGTRLSIL.

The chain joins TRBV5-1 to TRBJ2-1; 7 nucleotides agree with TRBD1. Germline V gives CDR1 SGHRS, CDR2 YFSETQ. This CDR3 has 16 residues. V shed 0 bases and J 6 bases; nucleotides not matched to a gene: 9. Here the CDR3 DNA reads TGCGCCAGCAGCTTGGGCCCGACAGGGATGGGCAATGAGCAGTTCTTC. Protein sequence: CASSLGPTGMGNEQFF.

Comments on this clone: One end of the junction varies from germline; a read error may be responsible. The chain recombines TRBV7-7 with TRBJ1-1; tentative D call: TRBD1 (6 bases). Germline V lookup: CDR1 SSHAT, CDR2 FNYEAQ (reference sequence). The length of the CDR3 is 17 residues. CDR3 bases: TGTGCTAGCAGCTATCCGCAGGGGAAACCTATGGACACTGAAGCTTTCTTT. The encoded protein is CASSYPQGKPMDTEAFF.

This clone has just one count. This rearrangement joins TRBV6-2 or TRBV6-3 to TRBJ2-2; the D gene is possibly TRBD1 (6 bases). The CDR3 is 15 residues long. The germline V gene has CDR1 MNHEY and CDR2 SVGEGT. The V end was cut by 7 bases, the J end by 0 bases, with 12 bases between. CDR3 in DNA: TGTGCCAGCATCCCACAGGGCACGAACACCGGGGAGCTGTTTTTT. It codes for CASIPQGTNTGELFF.

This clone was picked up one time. CDR3 sequence: CASSVGLAADEQFF. Written as DNA, the CDR3 is TGCGCCAGCAGCGTCGGACTAGCGGCAGATGAGCAGTTCTTC. The chain carries TRBV5-1 and TRBJ2-1, with 10 nucleotides matching TRBD2. The CDR3 loop spans 14 amino acids. The germline CDR1 and CDR2 sequences are SGHRS and YFSETQ. V was pared by 4 bases and J by 8 bases, with 6 bases of the junction left unmatched.

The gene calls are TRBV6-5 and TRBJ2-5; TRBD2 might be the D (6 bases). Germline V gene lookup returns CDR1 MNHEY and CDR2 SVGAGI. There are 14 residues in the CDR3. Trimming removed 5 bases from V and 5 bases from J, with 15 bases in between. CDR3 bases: TGTGCCAGCAGTCGACAGTTTGGGGGGGAGACCCAGTACTTC. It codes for CASSRQFGGETQYF.

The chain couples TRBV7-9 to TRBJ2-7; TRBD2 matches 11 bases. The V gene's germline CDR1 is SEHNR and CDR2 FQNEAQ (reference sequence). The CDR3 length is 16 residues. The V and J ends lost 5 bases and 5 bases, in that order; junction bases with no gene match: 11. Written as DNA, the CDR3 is TGTGCCAGCAGCCCCGGGACTAGCGGTTTACCGGACGAGCAGTACTTC. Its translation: CASSPGTSGLPDEQYF.

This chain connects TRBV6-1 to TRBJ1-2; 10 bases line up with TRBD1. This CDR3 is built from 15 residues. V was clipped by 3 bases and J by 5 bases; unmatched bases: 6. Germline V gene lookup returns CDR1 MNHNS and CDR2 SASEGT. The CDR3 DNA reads TGTGCCAGCAGTGAGTCGGGACAGGGGCCGTATGGCTACACCTTC. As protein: CASSESGQGPYGYTF.

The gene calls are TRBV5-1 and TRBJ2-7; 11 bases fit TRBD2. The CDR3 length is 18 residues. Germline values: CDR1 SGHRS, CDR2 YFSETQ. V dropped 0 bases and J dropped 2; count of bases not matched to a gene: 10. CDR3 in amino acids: CASSLARINSGRAYEQYF. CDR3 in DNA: TGCGCCAGCAGCTTGGCCCGGATTAATAGCGGGAGGGCCTACGAGCAGTACTTC.

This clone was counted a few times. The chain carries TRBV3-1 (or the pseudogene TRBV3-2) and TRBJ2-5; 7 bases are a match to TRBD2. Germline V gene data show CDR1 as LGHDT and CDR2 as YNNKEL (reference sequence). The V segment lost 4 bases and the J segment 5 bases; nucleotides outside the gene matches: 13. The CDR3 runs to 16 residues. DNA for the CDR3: TGTGCCAGCAGCCCCCTCTTCGGCGGGAGAGGTGAGACCCAGTACTTC. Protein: CASSPLFGGRGETQYF.

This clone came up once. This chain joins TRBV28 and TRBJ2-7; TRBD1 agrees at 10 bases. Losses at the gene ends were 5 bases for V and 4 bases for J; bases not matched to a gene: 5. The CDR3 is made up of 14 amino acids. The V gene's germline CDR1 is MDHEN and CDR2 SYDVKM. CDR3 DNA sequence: TGTGCCAGCAGTGTGGGACAGGGGATTTACGAGCAGTACTTC. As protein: CASSVGQGIYEQYF.